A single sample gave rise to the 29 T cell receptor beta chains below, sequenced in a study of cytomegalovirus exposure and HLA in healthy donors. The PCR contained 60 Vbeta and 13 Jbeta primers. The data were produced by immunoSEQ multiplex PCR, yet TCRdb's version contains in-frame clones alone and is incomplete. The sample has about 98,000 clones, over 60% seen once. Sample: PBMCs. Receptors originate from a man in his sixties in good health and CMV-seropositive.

CDR3 amino acids: CASSRGGYEQFF. The CDR3 DNA reads as TGTGCCAGCAGTCGAGGGGGCTATGAGCAGTTCTTC. The rearrangement links TRBV6-5 to TRBJ2-1; 7 positions agree with TRBD1. Germline V CDR1 and CDR2: MNHEY, SVGAGI. The CDR3 spans 12 residues. The V segment lost 5 bases and the J segment 8 bases; nucleotides outside the gene matches: 3.

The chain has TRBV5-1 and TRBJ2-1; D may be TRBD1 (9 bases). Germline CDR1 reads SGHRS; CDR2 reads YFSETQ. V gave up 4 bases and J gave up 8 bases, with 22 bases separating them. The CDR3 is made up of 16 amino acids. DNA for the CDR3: TGCGCCAGCAGCCCGGGAGGGACAGGGCTAGTCGATGAGCAGTTCTTC. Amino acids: CASSPGGTGLVDEQFF.

CDR3 DNA: TGTGCCAGCAGTCCTCCTAGCGGAGCTATCACCGGGGAGCTGTTTTTT. It codes for CASSPPSGAITGELFF. The chain combines TRBV27 with TRBJ2-2; 7 bases are a match to TRBD2. V dropped 5 bases and J dropped 4; count of bases not matched to a gene: 10. The CDR3 has 16 residues. Germline V gives CDR1 MNHEY, CDR2 SMNVEV (reference sequence).

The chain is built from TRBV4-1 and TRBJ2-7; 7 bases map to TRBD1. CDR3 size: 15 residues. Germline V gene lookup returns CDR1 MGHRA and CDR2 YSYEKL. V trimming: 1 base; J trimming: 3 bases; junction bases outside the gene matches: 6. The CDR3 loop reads CASSQAAQGHYEQYF. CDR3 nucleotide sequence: TGCGCCAGCAGCCAAGCCGCACAGGGGCACTACGAGCAGTACTTC.

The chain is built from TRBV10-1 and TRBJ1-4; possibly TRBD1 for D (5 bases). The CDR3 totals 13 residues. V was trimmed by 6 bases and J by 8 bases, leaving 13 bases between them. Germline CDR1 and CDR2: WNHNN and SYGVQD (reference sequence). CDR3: CASRKGEREKLFF. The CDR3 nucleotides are TGCGCCAGCAGGAAAGGGGAAAGAGAAAAACTGTTTTTT.

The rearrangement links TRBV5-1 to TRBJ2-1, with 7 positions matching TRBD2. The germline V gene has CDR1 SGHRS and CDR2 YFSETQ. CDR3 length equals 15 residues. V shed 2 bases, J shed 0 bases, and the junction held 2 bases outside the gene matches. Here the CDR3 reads CASSLLANSYNEQFF. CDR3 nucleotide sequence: TGCGCCAGCAGCTTACTAGCGAACTCCTACAATGAGCAGTTCTTC. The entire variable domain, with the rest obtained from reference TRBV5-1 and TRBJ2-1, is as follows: KAGVTQTPRYLIKTRGQQVTLSCSPISGHRSVSWYQQTPGQGLQFLFEYFSETQRNKGNFPGRFSGRQFSNSRSEMNVSTLELGDSALYLCASSLLANSYNEQFFGPGTRLTVL.

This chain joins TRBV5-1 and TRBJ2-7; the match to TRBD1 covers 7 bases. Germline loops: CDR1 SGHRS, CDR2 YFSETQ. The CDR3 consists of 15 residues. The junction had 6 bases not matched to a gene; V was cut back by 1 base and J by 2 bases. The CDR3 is CASSLRTGATYEQYF. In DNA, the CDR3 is TGCGCCAGCAGCTTGAGGACAGGCGCAACCTACGAGCAGTACTTC.

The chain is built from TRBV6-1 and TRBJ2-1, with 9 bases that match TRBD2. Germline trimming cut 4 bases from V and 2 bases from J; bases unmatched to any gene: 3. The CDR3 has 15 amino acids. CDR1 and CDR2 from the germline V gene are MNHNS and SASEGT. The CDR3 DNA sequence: TGTGCCAGCAGTGTAGGCGGGGGGGCCTACAATGAGCAGTTCTTC. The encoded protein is CASSVGGGAYNEQFF.

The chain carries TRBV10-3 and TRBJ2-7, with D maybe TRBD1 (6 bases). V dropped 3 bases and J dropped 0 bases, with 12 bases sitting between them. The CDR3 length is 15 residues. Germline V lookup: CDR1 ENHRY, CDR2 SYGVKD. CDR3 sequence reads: CAISDRTVVSYEQYF. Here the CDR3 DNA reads TGTGCCATCAGTGATCGGACAGTGGTCTCCTACGAGCAGTACTTC.

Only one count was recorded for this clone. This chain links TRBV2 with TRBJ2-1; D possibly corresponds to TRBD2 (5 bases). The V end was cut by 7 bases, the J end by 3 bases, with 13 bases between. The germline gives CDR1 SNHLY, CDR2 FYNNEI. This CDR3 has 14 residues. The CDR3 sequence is CASTKAEGYNEQFF. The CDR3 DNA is TGTGCCAGCACCAAGGCAGAGGGCTACAATGAGCAGTTCTTC.

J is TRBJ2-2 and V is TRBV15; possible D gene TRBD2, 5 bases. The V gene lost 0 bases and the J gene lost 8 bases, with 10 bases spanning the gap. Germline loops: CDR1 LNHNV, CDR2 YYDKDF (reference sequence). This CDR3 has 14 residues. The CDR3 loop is CATSRDPGSGELFF. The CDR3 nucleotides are TGTGCCACCAGCAGAGATCCTGGGAGTGGGGAGCTGTTTTTT.

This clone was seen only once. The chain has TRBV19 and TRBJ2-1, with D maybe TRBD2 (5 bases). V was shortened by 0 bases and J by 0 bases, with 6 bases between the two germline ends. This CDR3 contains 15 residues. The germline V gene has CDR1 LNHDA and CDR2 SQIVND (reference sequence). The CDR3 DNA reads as TGTGCCAGTAGTATAGAGAGGGCCTCCTACAATGAGCAGTTCTTC. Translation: CASSIERASYNEQFF.

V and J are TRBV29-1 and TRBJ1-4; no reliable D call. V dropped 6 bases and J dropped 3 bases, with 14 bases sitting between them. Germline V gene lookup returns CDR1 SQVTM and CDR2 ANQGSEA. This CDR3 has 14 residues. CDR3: CSVCWAPPNEKLFF. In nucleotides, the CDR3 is TGCAGCGTCTGCTGGGCGCCTCCTAATGAAAAACTGTTTTTT.

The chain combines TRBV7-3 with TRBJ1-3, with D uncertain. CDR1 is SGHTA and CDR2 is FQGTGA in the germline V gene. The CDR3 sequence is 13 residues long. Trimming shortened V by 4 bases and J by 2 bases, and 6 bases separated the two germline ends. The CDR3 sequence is CASSSLPGNTIYF. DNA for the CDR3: TGTGCCAGCAGCTCCCTTCCTGGAAACACCATATATTTT.

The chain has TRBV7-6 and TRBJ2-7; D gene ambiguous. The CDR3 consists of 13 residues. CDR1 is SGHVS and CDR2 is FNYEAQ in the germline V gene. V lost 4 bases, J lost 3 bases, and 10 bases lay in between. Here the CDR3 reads CASSSHPDYEQYF. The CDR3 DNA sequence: TGTGCCAGCAGCTCACACCCCGACTACGAGCAGTACTTC.

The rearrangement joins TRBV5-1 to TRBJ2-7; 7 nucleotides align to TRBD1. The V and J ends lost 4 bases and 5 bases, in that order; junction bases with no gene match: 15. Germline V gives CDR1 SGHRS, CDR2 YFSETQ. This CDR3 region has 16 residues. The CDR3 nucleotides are TGCGCCAGCAGCCTGGAGCCGACAGGGTCGAGGGACGAGCAGTACTTC. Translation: CASSLEPTGSRDEQYF. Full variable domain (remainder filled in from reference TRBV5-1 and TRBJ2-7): KAGVTQTPRYLIKTRGQQVTLSCSPISGHRSVSWYQQTPGQGLQFLFEYFSETQRNKGNFPGRFSGRQFSNSRSEMNVSTLELGDSALYLCASSLEPTGSRDEQYFGPGTRLTVT.

CDR3 amino acids: CASSSDRGAEYF. The CDR3 bases are TGTGCCAGCAGTTCGGACAGGGGAGCGGAGTACTTC. This chain joins TRBV6-5 and TRBJ2-7, with 9 bases matching TRBD1. This CDR3 is built from 12 residues. Trimming at V came to 4 bases and at J to 11 bases, leaving 6 bases not matched to a gene. In germline, CDR1 is MNHEY, CDR2 SVGAGI.

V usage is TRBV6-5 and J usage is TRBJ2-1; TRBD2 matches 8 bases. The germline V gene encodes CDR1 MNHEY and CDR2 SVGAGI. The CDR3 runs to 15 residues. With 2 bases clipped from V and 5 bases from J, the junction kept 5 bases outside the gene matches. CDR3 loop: CASSYTGGPHNEQFF. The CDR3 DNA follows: TGTGCCAGCAGTTACACGGGGGGGCCTCACAATGAGCAGTTCTTC.

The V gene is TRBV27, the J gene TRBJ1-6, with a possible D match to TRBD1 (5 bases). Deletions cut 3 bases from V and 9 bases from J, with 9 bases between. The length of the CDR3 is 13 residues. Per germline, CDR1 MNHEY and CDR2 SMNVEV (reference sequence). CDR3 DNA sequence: TGTGCCAGCAGTTTCGGGGGTAGTTCACCCCTCCACTTT. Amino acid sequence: CASSFGGSSPLHF.

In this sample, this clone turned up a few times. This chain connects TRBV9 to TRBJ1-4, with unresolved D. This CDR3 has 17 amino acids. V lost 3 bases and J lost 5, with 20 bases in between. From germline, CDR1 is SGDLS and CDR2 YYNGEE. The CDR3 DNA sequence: TGTGCCAGCAGCGCTGATCCCGAGGAGGAGGCGAATGAAAAACTGTTTTTT. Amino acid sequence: CASSADPEEEANEKLFF.

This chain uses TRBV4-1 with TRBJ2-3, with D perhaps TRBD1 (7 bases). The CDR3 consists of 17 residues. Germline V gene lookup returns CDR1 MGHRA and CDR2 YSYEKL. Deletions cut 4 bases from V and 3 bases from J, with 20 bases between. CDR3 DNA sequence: TGCGCCAGCAGCCCATACCGGACAGGAGGACTAACAGATACGCAGTATTTT. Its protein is CASSPYRTGGLTDTQYF.

CDR3 in DNA: TGTGCCAGCAGCGTAGGTACTAGCGGGGACTACAATGAGCAGTTCTTC. This sequence encodes CASSVGTSGDYNEQFF. The J gene is TRBJ2-1, the V gene TRBV9; TRBD2 aligns across 10 bases. The CDR3 runs to 16 residues. Losses at the gene ends were 0 bases for V and 3 bases for J; bases not matched to a gene: 3. Germline CDR1 and CDR2: SGDLS and YYNGEE.

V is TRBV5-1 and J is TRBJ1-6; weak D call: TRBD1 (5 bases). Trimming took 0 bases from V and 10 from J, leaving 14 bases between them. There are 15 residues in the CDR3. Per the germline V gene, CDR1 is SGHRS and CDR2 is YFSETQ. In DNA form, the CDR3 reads TGCGCCAGCAGCTTGGGGGTAGGGGTCGGCTCACCCCTCCACTTT. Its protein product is CASSLGVGVGSPLHF.

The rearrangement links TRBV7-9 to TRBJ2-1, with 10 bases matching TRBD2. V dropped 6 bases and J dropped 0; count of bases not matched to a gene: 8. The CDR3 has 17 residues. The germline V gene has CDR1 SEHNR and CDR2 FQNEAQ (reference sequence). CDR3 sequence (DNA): TGTGCCAGCAGAAATCTAGCGGGGGCCAGCTCCTACAATGAGCAGTTCTTC. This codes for CASRNLAGASSYNEQFF.

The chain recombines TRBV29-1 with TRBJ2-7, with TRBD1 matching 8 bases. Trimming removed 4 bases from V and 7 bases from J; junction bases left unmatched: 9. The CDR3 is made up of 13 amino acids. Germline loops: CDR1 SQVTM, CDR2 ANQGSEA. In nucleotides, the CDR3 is TGCAGCGTTGTTGTATCAGGGGGCAGAGAGCAGTACTTC. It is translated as CSVVVSGGREQYF.

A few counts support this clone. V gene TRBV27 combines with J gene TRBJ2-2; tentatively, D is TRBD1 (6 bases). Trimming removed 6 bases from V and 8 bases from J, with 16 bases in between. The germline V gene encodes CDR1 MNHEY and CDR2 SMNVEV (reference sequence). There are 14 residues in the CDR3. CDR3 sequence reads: CASRQGNIWGELFF. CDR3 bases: TGTGCCAGCAGGCAGGGGAATATCTGGGGGGAGCTGTTTTTT.

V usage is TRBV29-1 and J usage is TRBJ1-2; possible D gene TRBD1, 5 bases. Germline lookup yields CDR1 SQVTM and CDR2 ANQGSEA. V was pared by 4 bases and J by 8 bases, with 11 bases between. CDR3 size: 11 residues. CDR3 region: CSVADPGGYTF. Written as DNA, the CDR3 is TGCAGCGTTGCGGACCCAGGGGGCTACACCTTC.

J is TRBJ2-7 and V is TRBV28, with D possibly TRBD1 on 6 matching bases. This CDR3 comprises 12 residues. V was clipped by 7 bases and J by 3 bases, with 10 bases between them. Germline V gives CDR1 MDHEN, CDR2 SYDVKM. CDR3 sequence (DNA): TGTGCCAGCAACACAGGGATCTACGAGCAGTACTTC. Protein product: CASNTGIYEQYF.

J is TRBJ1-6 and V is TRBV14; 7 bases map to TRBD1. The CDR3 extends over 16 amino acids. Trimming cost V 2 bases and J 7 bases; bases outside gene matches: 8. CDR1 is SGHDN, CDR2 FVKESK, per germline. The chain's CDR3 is CASSQRQGRWNSPLHF. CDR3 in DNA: TGTGCCAGCAGCCAAAGACAGGGAAGATGGAATTCACCCCTCCACTTT. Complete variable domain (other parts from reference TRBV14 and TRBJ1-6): EAGVTQFPSHSVIEKGQTVTLRCDPISGHDNLYWYRRVMGKEIKFLLHFVKESKQDESGMPNNRFLAERTGGTYSTLKVQPAELEDSGVYFCASSQRQGRWNSPLHFGNGTRLTVT.